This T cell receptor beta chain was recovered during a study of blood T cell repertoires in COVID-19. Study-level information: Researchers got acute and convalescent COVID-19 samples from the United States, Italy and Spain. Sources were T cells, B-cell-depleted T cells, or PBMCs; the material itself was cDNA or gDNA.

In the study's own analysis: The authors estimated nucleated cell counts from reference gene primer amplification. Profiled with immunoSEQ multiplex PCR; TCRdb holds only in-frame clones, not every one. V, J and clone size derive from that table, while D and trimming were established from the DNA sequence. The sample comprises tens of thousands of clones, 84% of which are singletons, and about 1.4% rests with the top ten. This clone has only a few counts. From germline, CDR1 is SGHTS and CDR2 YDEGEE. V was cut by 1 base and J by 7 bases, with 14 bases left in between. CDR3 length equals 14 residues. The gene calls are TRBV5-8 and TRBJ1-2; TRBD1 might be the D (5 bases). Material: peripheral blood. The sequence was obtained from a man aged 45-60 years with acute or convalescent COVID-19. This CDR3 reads CASSLRGPGGGYTF. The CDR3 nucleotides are TGTGCCAGCAGCTTGCGGGGACCGGGGGGTGGCTACACCTTC.